A single sample is the source of the 9 T cell receptor beta chains below, sequenced in a study of T cells in localized non-small cell lung cancer. The repertoire was sequenced with immunoSEQ multiplex PCR; TCRdb's copy has only in-frame clones and lacks some. This sample has 1,900 or so clones, with about 39% found just once. This specimen was lung tumor tissue, taken before any cancer treatment. The receptors stem from a female donor older than 55 with stage I lung adenocarcinoma.

The chain joins TRBV6-8 to TRBJ2-1; 12 bases map to TRBD1. Germline CDR1 is MNHGY and CDR2 is SAAAGT. The CDR3 sequence is 17 residues long. Trimming at V came to 2 bases and at J to 4 bases, leaving 6 bases not matched to a gene. The CDR3 spells CASSYRGQGAGYNEQFF. In DNA form, the CDR3 reads TGTGCCAGCAGTTACCGGGGACAGGGGGCAGGGTACAATGAGCAGTTCTTC.

The J gene is TRBJ2-3, the V gene TRBV29-1; TRBD2 aligns across 9 bases. CDR1 is SQVTM and CDR2 is ANQGSEA in the germline V gene. V shed 5 bases and J 3 bases; nucleotides not matched to a gene: 6. This CDR3 comprises 14 residues. The CDR3 DNA is TGCAGCGTTCGTGTAGCGGGGGCAACAGATACGCAGTATTTT. Translation gives CSVRVAGATDTQYF.

The sample holds a few counts of this clone. The chain joins TRBV11-3 to TRBJ2-1, with D uncertain. This CDR3 contains 14 residues. Trimming removed 4 bases at V and 5 bases at J, with 12 bases between. Germline lookup yields CDR1 SGHNT and CDR2 YENEEA. This CDR3 reads CASSSRLGNNEQFF. CDR3 DNA sequence: TGTGCCAGCAGCTCCCGGCTCGGAAACAATGAGCAGTTCTTC.

This chain connects TRBV1 to TRBJ2-1; TRBD2 reflects the table's D call only, with no check against the DNA. TRBV1 is a pseudogene. This CDR3 comprises 17 residues. CDR3 loop: CTSSQLPGLGPYNEQFF. The CDR3, as DNA: TGCACCAGCAGCCAATTACCGGGACTAGGTCCTTACAATGAGCAGTTCTTC.

V and J are TRBV18 and TRBJ1-4, with 7 nucleotides matching TRBD1. Trimming cost V 6 bases and J 8 bases; bases outside gene matches: 9. CDR1 is KGHSH, CDR2 LQKENI, per germline. The CDR3 totals 14 residues. The CDR3 DNA sequence: TGTGCCAGCTCCGAGGGGGCCGGGCGGGAAAAACTGTTTTTT. Translated, it gives CASSEGAGREKLFF.

The rearrangement joins TRBV19 to TRBJ1-4; TRBD1 agrees at 9 bases. The CDR3 consists of 15 residues. The V gene's germline CDR1 is LNHDA and CDR2 SQIVND (reference sequence). Trimming took 5 bases from V and 3 from J; bases not matched to a gene: 4. The CDR3 DNA follows: TGTGCCAGTAGTGACAGGGGGTTTGCTAATGAAAAACTGTTTTTT. It translates to CASSDRGFANEKLFF.

The chain recombines TRBV2 with TRBJ1-2, with D possibly TRBD1 on 6 matching bases. Trimming left V 3 bases short and J 3 bases short, with 11 bases between. Germline V gene data show CDR1 as SNHLY and CDR2 as FYNNEI. The CDR3 runs 14 residues. The CDR3 is CASSEGQGYYGYTF. The CDR3 DNA follows: TGTGCCAGCAGTGAGGGGCAGGGGTACTATGGCTACACCTTC. Together with reference TRBV2 and TRBJ1-2, the CDR3 gives the full variable domain: EPEVTQTPSHQVTQMGQEVILRCVPISNHLYFYWYRQILGQKVEFLVSFYNNEISEKSEIFDDQFSVERPDGSNFTLKIRSTKLEDSAMYFCASSEGQGYYGYTFGSGTRLTVV.

The chain carries TRBV18 and TRBJ1-2; possible D gene TRBD1, 5 bases. Germline-derived CDR1 and CDR2 are KGHSH and LQKENI. Trimming stripped 1 base from V and 2 bases from J, with 8 bases between. The CDR3 loop spans 14 amino acids. The CDR3: CASSPREGNYGYTF. The CDR3 coding sequence is TGTGCCAGCTCACCACGTGAGGGGAACTATGGCTACACCTTC.

The V and J genes are TRBV19 and TRBJ1-2, with a weak D call TRBD1 (5 bases). Trimming removed 7 bases at V and 8 bases at J, with 23 bases between. CDR1 is LNHDA and CDR2 is SQIVND in the germline V gene (reference sequence). The CDR3 totals 15 residues. The CDR3 protein is CASTNPYGGSGGYTF. In nucleotides, the CDR3 is TGTGCCAGTACCAATCCTTATGGGGGATCTGGGGGCTACACCTTC.